These T cell receptor beta chains were read from a single sample in a study of blood T cell repertoires in COVID-19. Using immunoSEQ multiplex PCR, the repertoire was profiled, and TCRdb retains in-frame clones only, with some absent. There are about 440,000 clones in the sample; around 90% occur only once, and 0.6% lies in the top ten. The sample taken for sequencing was PBMCs or T cells enriched from blood (not recorded which). The receptors here all came from a man between 18 and 35 years old who had recovered from COVID-19. Both conserved end residues are part of each CDR3. Each record gives: V gene, clone size, J gene, D gene, CDR3 DNA, CDR3 protein. D genes are given only for firm matches. Size tells how often a clone was seen (once, few, many) or the class of an expanded clone, and some rows leave it out.

V gene: TRBV5-1; clone size: -; J gene: TRBJ2-3; D gene: -; CDR3 DNA: TGCGCCAGCAGCGGAGGGGTTGAGAGGGATACGCAGTATTTT; CDR3 protein: CASSGGVERDTQYF
V gene: TRBV19; clone size: -; J gene: TRBJ2-1; D gene: TRBD2; CDR3 DNA: TGTGCCAGTCGTAGCGGGGGGCTACACAATGAGCAGTTCTTC; CDR3 protein: CASRSGGLHNEQFF
V gene: TRBV12-3/TRBV12-4; clone size: -; J gene: TRBJ2-2; D gene: TRBD1; CDR3 DNA: TGTGCCAGCAGCCGGACAGGGACCGGGGAGCTGTTTTTT; CDR3 protein: CASSRTGTGELFF
V gene: TRBV2; clone size: once; J gene: TRBJ1-1; D gene: -; CDR3 DNA: TGTGCCAGCAGTGAAGGCAGACACCGGAACACTGAAGCTTTCTTT; CDR3 protein: CASSEGRHRNTEAFF
V gene: TRBV7-9; clone size: -; J gene: TRBJ2-2; D gene: -; CDR3 DNA: TGTGCCAGCAGCCCAAGTACAGGTCAGAACACCGGGGAGCTGTTTTTT; CDR3 protein: CASSPSTGQNTGELFF
V gene: TRBV2; clone size: -; J gene: TRBJ2-7; D gene: -; CDR3 DNA: TGTGCCAGCAGTGAAGGGGGCTACGGCGAGCAGTACTTC; CDR3 protein: CASSEGGYGEQYF
V gene: TRBV28; clone size: -; J gene: TRBJ1-5; D gene: -; CDR3 DNA: TGTGCCAGCAGTTCAATAGGGAGGGGGGAAAATCAGCCCCAGCATTTT; CDR3 protein: CASSSIGRGENQPQHF
V gene: TRBV15; clone size: -; J gene: TRBJ2-1; D gene: TRBD2; CDR3 DNA: TGTGCCACCAGCAGGAAGGGGACTAGCCGATACAATGAGCAGTTCTTC; CDR3 protein: CATSRKGTSRYNEQFF
V gene: TRBV4-1; clone size: -; J gene: TRBJ2-7; D gene: TRBD2; CDR3 DNA: TGCGCCAGCAGCCAATTTCCACCCGGGACTAGCGGGAGATCTTCCCACGAGCAGTACTTC; CDR3 protein: CASSQFPPGTSGRSSHEQYF
V gene: TRBV19; clone size: -; J gene: TRBJ1-5; D gene: -; CDR3 DNA: TGTGCCAGTAGTACCTGGACAGAAAATAGCAATCAGCCCCAGCATTTT; CDR3 protein: CASSTWTENSNQPQHF
V gene: TRBV24-1; clone size: -; J gene: TRBJ2-1; D gene: TRBD2; CDR3 DNA: TGTGCCACCAGTGATTCCCCGGCTAGCGGAGTATACAATGAGCAGTTCTTC; CDR3 protein: CATSDSPASGVYNEQFF
V gene: TRBV23-1; clone size: -; J gene: TRBJ2-3; D gene: TRBD1; CDR3 DNA: TGCGCCAGCAGTCACCACGGGACAGGGGATACCACAGATACGCAGTATTTT; CDR3 protein: CASSHHGTGDTTDTQYF
V gene: TRBV3-1/TRBV3-2; clone size: few; J gene: TRBJ2-3; D gene: TRBD2; CDR3 DNA: TGTGCCAGCAGCCAAGGGGAGGGGAGCACAGATACGCAGTATTTT; CDR3 protein: CASSQGEGSTDTQYF
V gene: TRBV30; clone size: -; J gene: TRBJ1-5; D gene: -; CDR3 DNA: TGTGCCTGGAGTCCCGGGTTTAATCAGCCCCAGCATTTT; CDR3 protein: CAWSPGFNQPQHF
V gene: TRBV30; clone size: once; J gene: TRBJ2-7; D gene: -; CDR3 DNA: TGTGCCTGGGGGAGTCCTCCGGACAGGACTACCCGGAGGCAGTACTTC; CDR3 protein: CAWGSPPDRTTRRQYF
V gene: TRBV2; clone size: -; J gene: TRBJ1-2; D gene: TRBD1; CDR3 DNA: TGTGCCAGCACCCCAGGGGGAGGCAACTATGGCTACACCTTC; CDR3 protein: CASTPGGGNYGYTF
V gene: TRBV24-1; clone size: few; J gene: TRBJ2-2; D gene: TRBD1; CDR3 DNA: TGTGCCACCAGTGACCGACGGGACAGCCTATACACCGGGGAGCTGTTTTTT; CDR3 protein: CATSDRRDSLYTGELFF
V gene: TRBV9; clone size: -; J gene: TRBJ1-6; D gene: -; CDR3 DNA: TGTGCCAGCAGCGGGGCTTCCGTCAATTCACCCCTCCACTTT; CDR3 protein: CASSGASVNSPLHF
V gene: TRBV2; clone size: -; J gene: TRBJ2-5; D gene: -; CDR3 DNA: TGTGCCAGCAGGACTGGGCGGGGCCAAGAGACCCAGTACTTC; CDR3 protein: CASRTGRGQETQYF
V gene: TRBV2; clone size: -; J gene: TRBJ2-7; D gene: TRBD2; CDR3 DNA: TGTGCCAGCAGTTTTGAGCTAGCGGGGCCCTGG; CDR3 protein: CASSFELAGPW
V gene: TRBV28; clone size: -; J gene: TRBJ1-5; D gene: -; CDR3 DNA: TGTGCCAGCAGGCCCGCGGGCCTCAATCAGCCCCAGCATTTT; CDR3 protein: CASRPAGLNQPQHF
V gene: TRBV10-3; clone size: -; J gene: TRBJ2-7; D gene: -; CDR3 DNA: TGTGCCATCAGTGAAGGGCGGGACGGGTACGAGCAGTACTTC; CDR3 protein: CAISEGRDGYEQYF
V gene: TRBV5-1; clone size: -; J gene: TRBJ2-3; D gene: -; CDR3 DNA: TGCGCCAGCAGCTTGGGGCGGAGAGACTCAGATACGCAGTATTTT; CDR3 protein: CASSLGRRDSDTQYF
V gene: TRBV6-1; clone size: -; J gene: TRBJ1-3; D gene: -; CDR3 DNA: TGTGCCAGCAGTACAGGGAACACCATATATTTT; CDR3 protein: CASSTGNTIYF
V gene: TRBV10-3; clone size: -; J gene: TRBJ1-1; D gene: -; CDR3 DNA: TGTGCCATCAGTGAGGGTTCGGGGAACACTGAAGCTTTCTTT; CDR3 protein: CAISEGSGNTEAFF
V gene: TRBV5-8; clone size: -; J gene: TRBJ2-6; D gene: -; CDR3 DNA: TGTGCCAGCAGCTCTGGACAATTCGGTGGGGCCAACGTCCTGACTTTC; CDR3 protein: CASSSGQFGGANVLTF
V gene: TRBV9; clone size: -; J gene: TRBJ2-3; D gene: -; CDR3 DNA: TGTGCCAGCAGCGCCAGGGACTCCTCAGATACGCAGTATTTT; CDR3 protein: CASSARDSSDTQYF
V gene: TRBV5-1; clone size: -; J gene: TRBJ2-3; D gene: TRBD1; CDR3 DNA: TGCGCCAGCAGCTTGGCCCTCGCCGGGACAGGGGGTGCAGATACGCAGTATTTT; CDR3 protein: CASSLALAGTGGADTQYF
V gene: TRBV29-1; clone size: -; J gene: TRBJ1-2; D gene: -; CDR3 DNA: TGCAGCGTTGAAGATCTTGGAGCCCTCTATGGCTACACCTTC; CDR3 protein: CSVEDLGALYGYTF